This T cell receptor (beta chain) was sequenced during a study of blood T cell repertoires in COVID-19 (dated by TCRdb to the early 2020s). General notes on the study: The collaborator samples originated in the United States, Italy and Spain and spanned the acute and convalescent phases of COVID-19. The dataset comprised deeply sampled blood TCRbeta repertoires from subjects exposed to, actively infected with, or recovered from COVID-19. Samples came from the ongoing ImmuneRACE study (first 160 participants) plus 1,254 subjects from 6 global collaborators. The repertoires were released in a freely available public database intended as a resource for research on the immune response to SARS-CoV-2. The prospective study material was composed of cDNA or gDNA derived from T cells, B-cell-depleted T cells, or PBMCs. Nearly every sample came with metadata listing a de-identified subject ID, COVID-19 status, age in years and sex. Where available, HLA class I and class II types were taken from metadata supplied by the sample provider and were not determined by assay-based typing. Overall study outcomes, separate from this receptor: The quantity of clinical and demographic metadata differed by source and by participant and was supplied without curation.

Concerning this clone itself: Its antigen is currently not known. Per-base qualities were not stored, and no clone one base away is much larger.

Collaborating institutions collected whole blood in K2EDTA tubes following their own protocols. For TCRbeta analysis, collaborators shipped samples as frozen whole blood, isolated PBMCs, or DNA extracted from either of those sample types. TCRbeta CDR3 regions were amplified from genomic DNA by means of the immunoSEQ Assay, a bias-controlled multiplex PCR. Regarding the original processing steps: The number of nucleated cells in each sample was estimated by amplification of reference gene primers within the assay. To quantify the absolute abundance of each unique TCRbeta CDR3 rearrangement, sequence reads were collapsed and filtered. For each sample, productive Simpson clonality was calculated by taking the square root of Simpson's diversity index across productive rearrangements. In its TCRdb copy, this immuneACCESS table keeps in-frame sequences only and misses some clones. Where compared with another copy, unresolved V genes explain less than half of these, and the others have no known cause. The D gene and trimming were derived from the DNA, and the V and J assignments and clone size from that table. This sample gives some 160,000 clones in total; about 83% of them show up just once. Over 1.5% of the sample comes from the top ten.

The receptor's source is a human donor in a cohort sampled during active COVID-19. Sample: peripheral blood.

This receptor carries the CDR3 CASSQPGTSQETQYF. The DNA sequence follows: TGTGCCAGCAGCCAACCCGGGACTAGCCAAGAGACCCAGTACTTC. The rearranged chain carries TRBV4-2 and TRBJ2-5, with 8 bases aligning to TRBD2. From its cysteine to its phenylalanine, the CDR3 spans 15 amino acids. CDR3 DNA is the only sequence kept; it has 45 bases, read in frame from the first base. V loses 2 bases at its end and J loses 1 base; junction bases beyond the gene matches: 3. CDR1 and CDR2 are read off the germline V gene as LGHNA and YNFKEQ.